One and the same sample provided the 17 T cell receptor beta chains below, sequenced in a study of shared clonotypes between healthy human individuals. Sequenced by immunoSEQ multiplex PCR; TCRdb stores in-frame clones only, minus some. The sample has more than 2 million clones, roughly 96% seen once. Sequencing input: naive CD4+ T cells sorted from blood. The subset is: CD45RA+ positively selected. The receptors originated from a man younger than 35 in good health.

The chain links TRBV7-2 to TRBJ2-1; D ambiguous. CDR1 and CDR2 (germline): SGHTA, FQGNSA. V lost 7 bases and J lost 3, with 13 bases in between. This CDR3 region has 14 residues. CDR3 nucleotides: TGTGCCAGCAAAATAGGGCTACTCTACAATGAGCAGTTCTTC. This codes for CASKIGLLYNEQFF.

The chain uses TRBV30 and TRBJ1-6; 7 nucleotides agree with TRBD1. From germline, CDR1 is GTSNPN and CDR2 SVGIG (reference sequence). The trim removed 4 bases at V and 5 bases at J, leaving 2 bases unmatched. CDR3 length: 13 amino acids. The CDR3 nucleotides are TGTGCCTGGAAGGGACAGCATAATTCACCCCTCCACTTT. Translating gives CAWKGQHNSPLHF.

The chain carries TRBV2 and TRBJ2-5, with D tentatively TRBD2 (6 bases). CDR3 length equals 15 residues. CDR1 SNHLY and CDR2 FYNNEI come from the germline V gene. V was clipped by 6 bases and J by 5 bases, with 19 bases between them. CDR3 loop: CASRASGGGGETQYF. CDR3 DNA: TGTGCCAGCAGGGCGTCCGGGGGAGGCGGGGAGACCCAGTACTTC. Drawing the rest from reference TRBV2 and TRBJ2-5, the complete variable domain is EPEVTQTPSHQVTQMGQEVILRCVPISNHLYFYWYRQILGQKVEFLVSFYNNEISEKSEIFDDQFSVERPDGSNFTLKIRSTKLEDSAMYFCASRASGGGGETQYFGPGTRLLVL.

V and J are TRBV10-3 and TRBJ2-7; possibly TRBD1 or TRBD2 for D (6 bases each). Germline assignment: CDR1 ENHRY and CDR2 SYGVKD. The CDR3 runs 12 residues. V was trimmed by 9 bases and J by 3 bases, leaving 12 bases between them. The CDR3 reads CAIQEGGYEQYF. In DNA, the CDR3 is TGTGCCATACAGGAGGGGGGCTACGAGCAGTACTTC.

This clone was detected a few times. The V call is TRBV15, the J call TRBJ1-5; D unresolved. V lost 3 bases and J 1 base, leaving 7 bases between the germline ends. CDR1 LNHNV and CDR2 YYDKDF come from the germline V gene (reference sequence). This CDR3 is 14 amino acids long. The CDR3 sequence is CATSRGLSNQPQHF. The CDR3 DNA reads TGTGCCACCAGCAGGGGCTTAAGCAATCAGCCCCAGCATTTT.

Concerning this clone: The same CDR3 also results from other DNA sequences found in this sample. The chain is built from TRBV5-6 and TRBJ2-5; the D is unclear. CDR1 SGHDT and CDR2 YYEEEE come from the germline V gene. The CDR3 runs 13 residues. The germline V and J ends were trimmed by 0 bases and 5 bases, with 8 bases remaining between them. Here the CDR3 reads CASSLVGQETQYF. Here the CDR3 DNA reads TGTGCCAGCAGCTTGGTCGGGCAGGAGACCCAGTACTTC.

The chain links TRBV5-1 to TRBJ2-5; the D gene is possibly TRBD1 (5 bases). Germline V gene sequence: CDR1 SGHRS, CDR2 YFSETQ. CDR3 length equals 15 residues. The V gene lost 0 bases and the J gene lost 0 bases, with 9 bases spanning the gap. CDR3 nucleotide sequence: TGCGCCAGCAGCTTGGATACAGGTTACCAAGAGACCCAGTACTTC. Encoded protein: CASSLDTGYQETQYF. The full variable domain, completed using reference TRBV5-1 and TRBJ2-5, is KAGVTQTPRYLIKTRGQQVTLSCSPISGHRSVSWYQQTPGQGLQFLFEYFSETQRNKGNFPGRFSGRQFSNSRSEMNVSTLELGDSALYLCASSLDTGYQETQYFGPGTRLLVL.

The chain has TRBV4-1 and TRBJ1-5; D unclear. This CDR3 comprises 16 residues. Germline V gene sequence: CDR1 MGHRA, CDR2 YSYEKL. The V end was cut by 0 bases, the J end by 0 bases, with 9 bases between. The CDR3 coding sequence is TGCGCCAGCAGCCAAGAAGGTAGTAGTAGCAATCAGCCCCAGCATTTT. It translates to CASSQEGSSSNQPQHF.

This clone was seen once. The same CDR3 can be traced to other DNA sequences in this sample. V and J are TRBV5-4 and TRBJ2-3, with 12 bases identical to TRBD2. J lost 4 bases, V lost 5 bases, and 5 bases had no gene match. Germline assignment: CDR1 SGHNT and CDR2 YYREEE (reference sequence). This CDR3 contains 15 residues. In DNA form, the CDR3 reads TGTGCCAGCAGTTTACTAGCGGGAGGCTCAGATACGCAGTATTTT. Protein product: CASSLLAGGSDTQYF.

The chain has TRBV4-1 and TRBJ1-5; TRBD1 agrees at 9 bases. Germline lookup yields CDR1 MGHRA and CDR2 YSYEKL. The CDR3 loop spans 19 amino acids. V lost 3 bases and J lost 0; bases outside the gene matches: 12. CDR3 amino acids: CASSHTSDRGTYSNQPQHF. CDR3 nucleotides: TGCGCCAGCAGCCACACCTCCGACAGGGGGACTTATAGCAATCAGCCCCAGCATTTT.

This sequence joins TRBV5-1 and TRBJ2-3, with unresolved D. The CDR3 totals 14 residues. The V gene lost 1 base and the J gene lost 0 bases, with 6 bases spanning the gap. Germline assignment: CDR1 SGHRS and CDR2 YFSETQ. The CDR3 coding sequence is TGCGCCAGCAGCTTGACCATTAGCACAGATACGCAGTATTTT. The encoded protein is CASSLTISTDTQYF.

The V gene is TRBV7-9, the J gene TRBJ1-1; possibly TRBD1 for D (5 bases). The germline V gene has CDR1 SEHNR and CDR2 FQNEAQ (reference sequence). The CDR3 totals 12 residues. Trimming removed 5 bases from V and 10 bases from J, with 14 bases in between. CDR3 nucleotide sequence: TGTGCCAGCAGCCCGGACACTTCTACAGCTTTCTTT. This translates into CASSPDTSTAFF.

The chain couples TRBV5-1 to TRBJ2-5; D may be TRBD1 (5 bases). The V end was cut by 7 bases, the J end by 2 bases, with 9 bases between. CDR3 size: 12 residues. CDR1 and CDR2 from the germline V gene are SGHRS and YFSETQ. The CDR3 bases are TGCGCCAGCGCACAGGAGCAAGAGACCCAGTACTTC. Translated: CASAQEQETQYF.

This chain links TRBV2 with TRBJ2-3; 11 nucleotides align to TRBD1. Germline V gives CDR1 SNHLY, CDR2 FYNNEI. The CDR3 is 14 amino acids. After removal of 6 bases from V and 5 bases from J, the junction contained 4 bases not matched to a gene. As DNA, the CDR3 is TGTGCCAGCAGCGGACAGGGGGCAAAAGATACGCAGTATTTT. It codes for CASSGQGAKDTQYF.

V is TRBV10-1 and J is TRBJ1-4; the D is unclear. The CDR3 covers 13 residues. Trimming took 3 bases from V and 10 from J, leaving 12 bases between them. CDR1 and CDR2 (germline): WNHNN, SYGVQD (reference sequence). The CDR3 loop reads CASSESIAGKLFF. The CDR3 DNA reads TGCGCCAGCAGTGAATCAATAGCGGGAAAACTGTTTTTT.

Comment on this clone: Other DNA sequences of this sample code for an identical CDR3. The chain joins TRBV5-4 to TRBJ1-2, with 7 bases matching TRBD1. The length of the CDR3 is 13 residues. CDR1 and CDR2 (germline): SGHNT, YYREEE (reference sequence). The V segment lost 4 bases and the J segment 3 bases; nucleotides outside the gene matches: 3. The CDR3 region is CASSRTGDYGYTF. As DNA, the CDR3 is TGTGCCAGCAGCCGCACAGGGGACTATGGCTACACCTTC.

The chain uses TRBV6-5 and TRBJ2-5; no reliable D call. CDR1 MNHEY and CDR2 SVGAGI come from the germline V gene. V lost 4 bases to trimming and J lost 10 bases, with 10 bases between them. The CDR3 covers 11 residues. The CDR3, as DNA: TGTGCCAGCAGTTGGAAGTCGGGCCAGTACTTC. It is translated as CASSWKSGQYF.